Listed here are 29 T cell receptor beta chains from one sample, sequenced in a study of human T cells and chemical hapten exposure. This sample's time point: pre-sensitization, week 0. Treatment: therapeutic diphenylcyclopropenone sensitization with weekly scalp DPC. MiXCR, run by TCRdb on the RACE reads, gives a single entry per CDR3 protein. Of tens of thousands of distinct CDR3 sequences listed, 9.4% were seen once; the top ten hold around 15%. This sample comprised whole blood, obtained in connection with sensitization to the hapten diphenylcyclopropenone (DPC). The receptor source for this set is a woman aged 40 to 50 with alopecia areata. Some clones in this sample may be carry-over from other donors' samples.

This clonotype was detected ten times or more. The genes are TRBV28 and TRBJ1-5; TRBD1 might be the D (6 bases). Trimming cost V 7 bases and J 4 bases, with 11 bases left between them. In germline, CDR1 is MDHEN, CDR2 SYDVKM. CDR3 length: 13 amino acids. The CDR3 bases are TGTGCCAGCACCGTAACAGGGAATCAGCCCCAGCATTTT. Its protein product is CASTVTGNQPQHF.

Notes on this clonotype: It may be a read error: a sequence one base away is much more abundant. The rearrangement joins TRBV28 to TRBJ1-6, with D hard to call. There are 16 residues in the CDR3. Germline CDR1 MDHEN, CDR2 SYDVKM. CDR3 amino acids: CVSYDGQRYPNSPLHF. CDR3 bases: TGTGTCAGCTACGACGGGCAGCGATACCCTAATTCACCCCTCCACTTT.

This clonotype was found a few times. The V and J genes are TRBV7-2 and TRBJ1-5; TRBD1 is a possible D gene (6 bases). Germline values: CDR1 SGHTA, CDR2 FQGNSA. This CDR3 spans 13 amino acids. V was cut by 5 bases and J by 8 bases, with 13 bases left in between. The CDR3 DNA reads as TGTGCCAGCAGCGGACAGCCCAGCGAGCCCCAGCATTTT. Translation gives CASSGQPSEPQHF. The full variable domain, with the rest looked up from reference TRBV7-2 and TRBJ1-5, is GAGVSQSPSNKVTEKGKDVELRCDPISGHTALYWYRQSLGQGLEFLIYFQGNSAPDKSGLPSDRFSAERTGGSVSTLTIQRTQQEDSAVYLCASSGQPSEPQHFGDGTRLSIL.

This clonotype was counted only a few times. This rearrangement joins TRBV20-1 to TRBJ2-4; D is tentatively TRBD1 or TRBD2 (5 bases each). The germline V gene has CDR1 DFQATT and CDR2 SNEGSKA (reference sequence). The CDR3 is made up of 13 amino acids. Trimming left V 4 bases short and J 4 bases short, with 11 bases between. The CDR3: CSATRDPKNIQYF. Here the CDR3 DNA reads TGCAGTGCTACCCGGGACCCAAAAAACATTCAGTACTTC.

This clonotype has a count of ten or more. The V call is TRBV12-3 or TRBV12-4, the J call TRBJ1-2, with D uncertain. The CDR3 is made up of 12 amino acids. The V gene lost 0 bases and the J gene lost 7 bases, with 6 bases spanning the gap. The CDR3 here is CASSLAQTGYTF. As DNA, the CDR3 is TGTGCCAGCAGTTTAGCGCAAACTGGCTACACCTTC.

This clonotype was counted at least ten times. The chain uses TRBV2 and TRBJ1-5; D is undetermined. CDR3 size: 14 residues. Germline CDR1 is SNHLY and CDR2 is FYNNEI. Deletions cut 5 bases from V and 0 bases from J, with 8 bases between. The CDR3, as DNA: TGTGCCAGCAGTCGGGGTTATAGCAATCAGCCCCAGCATTTT. Translating gives CASSRGYSNQPQHF.

This clonotype showed up just a few times. The chain has TRBV29-1 and TRBJ2-3; 12 positions match TRBD2. Germline loops: CDR1 SQVTM, CDR2 ANQGSEA. The CDR3 spans 13 residues. J gave up 9 bases and V 6 bases, and 7 bases lay outside the gene matches. In nucleotides, the CDR3 is TGCAGCGTGTACGATACTAGCGGGGGGACGCAGTATTTT. Translation: CSVYDTSGGTQYF.

The table lists this clonotype with many counts. The V and J genes are TRBV7-3 and TRBJ2-2; no reliable D call. This CDR3 contains 13 residues. Germline values: CDR1 SGHTA, CDR2 FQGTGA. Trimming removed 1 base from V and 5 bases from J, with 5 bases in between. CDR3 residues: CASSLMQTGELFF. CDR3 DNA sequence: TGTGCCAGCAGCTTAATGCAGACCGGGGAGCTGTTTTTT.

The rearrangement links TRBV5-1 to TRBJ1-2; D ambiguous. This CDR3 is 13 amino acids long. The V gene's germline CDR1 is SGHRS and CDR2 YFSETQ. Trimming pared 4 bases from V and 6 bases from J, leaving 13 bases between. CDR3 in DNA: TGCGCCAGCAGCGCCGACGGAGCTGATGGCTACACCTTC. This sequence encodes CASSADGADGYTF.

This clonotype was picked up many times. The genes are TRBV4-1 and TRBJ2-2; a possible D gene is TRBD1 (6 bases). V gave up 2 bases and J gave up 4 bases, with 11 bases separating them. The CDR3 is 15 residues long. Germline CDR1 MGHRA, CDR2 YSYEKL. CDR3 nucleotides: TGCGCCAGCAGCCAATTAACAGGGACCACCGGGGAGCTGTTTTTT. As protein: CASSQLTGTTGELFF.

This clonotype was detected a few times. The gene calls are TRBV7-2 and TRBJ2-5, with 8 bases aligning to TRBD2. V lost 5 bases to trimming and J lost 2 bases; unmatched junction nucleotides: 16. CDR3 length: 18 residues. Germline loops: CDR1 SGHTA, CDR2 FQGNSA. In DNA form, the CDR3 reads TGTGCCAGCAGCCTCGTGATTCTTCTAGCGGGTGAACAAGAGACCCAGTACTTC. Translation: CASSLVILLAGEQETQYF.

This clonotype has at least ten counts. The chain carries TRBV6-2 or TRBV6-3 and TRBJ2-7; 13 bases match TRBD2. Per germline, CDR1 MNHEY and CDR2 SVGEGT. CDR3 length: 19 residues. Trimming removed 5 bases from V and 0 bases from J; junction bases left unmatched: 13. CDR3: CASSQPRLAGGKSSYEQYF. CDR3 in DNA: TGTGCCAGCAGTCAACCCAGACTAGCGGGGGGCAAAAGCTCCTACGAGCAGTACTTC.

This clonotype occurred a few times. This chain uses TRBV2 with TRBJ2-3; D not resolved. The V gene lost 5 bases and the J gene lost 4 bases, with 13 bases spanning the gap. The CDR3 contains 14 residues. CDR1 and CDR2 (germline): SNHLY, FYNNEI. This CDR3 reads CASSRASRPDTQYF. In nucleotides, the CDR3 is TGTGCCAGCAGTCGGGCTTCACGGCCAGATACGCAGTATTTT.

This clonotype was picked up a small number of times. This chain connects TRBV2 to TRBJ2-2; D not resolved. The CDR3 runs 15 residues. Germline V CDR1 and CDR2: SNHLY, FYNNEI. V gave up 4 bases and J gave up 3 bases, with 12 bases separating them. The CDR3 DNA reads TGTGCCAGCAGTGTCCGGACCGGGCACACCGGGGAGCTGTTTTTT. This sequence encodes CASSVRTGHTGELFF.

The chain uses TRBV5-1 and TRBJ2-1; D gene unclear. In germline, CDR1 is SGHRS, CDR2 YFSETQ. Deletions cut 4 bases from V and 5 bases from J, with 13 bases between. This CDR3 has 14 amino acids. Here the CDR3 reads CASSLESQDNEQFF. CDR3 bases: TGCGCCAGCAGCCTCGAGTCTCAGGACAATGAGCAGTTCTTC. The variable domain in full, completed from reference TRBV5-1 and TRBJ2-1, reads KAGVTQTPRYLIKTRGQQVTLSCSPISGHRSVSWYQQTPGQGLQFLFEYFSETQRNKGNFPGRFSGRQFSNSRSEMNVSTLELGDSALYLCASSLESQDNEQFFGPGTRLTVL.

The table lists this clonotype with many counts. The CDR3 nucleotides are TGTGCCAGCAACGGACCCGGCGCAGATTCACCCCTCCACTTT. This encodes CASNGPGADSPLHF. J is TRBJ1-6 and V is TRBV7-9; no definite D call. CDR3 length: 14 amino acids. V was clipped by 7 bases and J by 8 bases, with 15 bases between them. Germline CDR1 reads SEHNR; CDR2 reads FQNEAQ (reference sequence).

The chain employs TRBV20-1 and TRBJ1-6, with D perhaps matching TRBD1 (5 bases). The V end was cut by 5 bases, the J end by 7 bases, with 12 bases between. Per the germline V gene, CDR1 is DFQATT and CDR2 is SNEGSKA (reference sequence). The CDR3 consists of 13 residues. DNA for the CDR3: TGCAGTGCTCAAGGGACGGCCAATTCACCCCTCCACTTT. Residues: CSAQGTANSPLHF.

This clonotype was observed many times. The CDR3 DNA is TGTGCCAGCAGCCAGCGGGCGGGCTACACCTTC. Protein: CASSQRAGYTF. The rearrangement links TRBV12-3 or TRBV12-4 to TRBJ1-2; D is uncertain. The CDR3 is made up of 11 amino acids. Trimming left V 6 bases short and J 8 bases short, with 10 bases between.

The J gene is TRBJ1-1, the V gene TRBV6-1; D gene uncertain. V lost 5 bases and J 3 bases, leaving 10 bases between the germline ends. CDR1 is MNHNS and CDR2 is SASEGT in the germline V gene. The CDR3 extends over 13 amino acids. The chain's CDR3 is CASSKTVDTEAFF. CDR3 DNA sequence: TGTGCCAGCAGTAAAACAGTGGACACTGAAGCTTTCTTT.

The chain recombines TRBV10-3 with TRBJ2-5, with a possible D match to TRBD1 (6 bases). Germline V gene data show CDR1 as ENHRY and CDR2 as SYGVKD. The CDR3 is 14 residues long. V was shortened by 3 bases and J by 3 bases, with 11 bases between the two germline ends. CDR3 loop: CAISDVQGKETQYF. In DNA, the CDR3 is TGTGCCATCAGTGACGTGCAGGGGAAAGAGACCCAGTACTTC.

V and J are TRBV9 and TRBJ2-4, with D hard to call. Germline CDR1 and CDR2: SGDLS and YYNGEE. Trimming removed 0 bases from V and 5 bases from J, with 9 bases in between. The CDR3 extends over 14 amino acids. Here the CDR3 DNA reads TGTGCCAGCAGCGTAGACAGCTACCAAAACATTCAGTACTTC. Translation gives CASSVDSYQNIQYF.

The J gene is TRBJ2-7, the V gene TRBV29-1; a weak D match, TRBD2 (5 bases). The V end was cut by 6 bases, the J end by 7 bases, with 10 bases between. This CDR3 spans 10 amino acids. Germline V gives CDR1 SQVTM, CDR2 ANQGSEA. As DNA, the CDR3 is TGCAGCGTCGTATGGGAGGAGCAGTACTTC. Translated, it gives CSVVWEEQYF.

This chain connects TRBV29-1 to TRBJ2-3, with 9 bases aligning to TRBD1. The CDR3 is 14 amino acids. Germline CDR1 and CDR2: SQVTM and ANQGSEA. The trim removed 5 bases at V and 0 bases at J, leaving 3 bases unmatched. The CDR3, as DNA: TGCAGCGTTACAGGGGGCCCTAGCACAGATACGCAGTATTTT. It encodes CSVTGGPSTDTQYF.

This clonotype has ten or more counts. The V gene is TRBV12-3 or TRBV12-4, the J gene TRBJ1-2; 8 bases fit TRBD1. V shed 5 bases and J 4 bases; nucleotides not matched to a gene: 0. The CDR3 has 12 amino acids. The CDR3 spells CASSTGGYGYTF. The DNA of the CDR3 is TGTGCCAGCAGTACAGGGGGCTATGGCTACACCTTC.

This clonotype was recorded at least ten times. The rearrangement uses TRBV7-2 and TRBJ2-2, with 8 positions matching TRBD2. Per germline, CDR1 SGHTA and CDR2 FQGNSA. V dropped 2 bases and J dropped 5; count of bases not matched to a gene: 10. There are 17 residues in the CDR3. CDR3 bases: TGTGCCAGCAGCTTATTACCCATTAGCGGGGCGACCGGGGAGCTGTTTTTT. Its translation is CASSLLPISGATGELFF.

This clonotype was counted many times. The chain couples TRBV12-3 or TRBV12-4 to TRBJ1-3; D ambiguous. This CDR3 is built from 14 residues. V was pared by 6 bases and J by 4 bases, with 13 bases between. The CDR3 DNA follows: TGTGCCAGCAGAACTTCGAGGCGAGGAAACACCATATATTTT. It codes for CASRTSRRGNTIYF.

This clonotype showed up many times. The chain combines TRBV7-2 with TRBJ2-5; D is possibly TRBD1 (6 bases). Per germline, CDR1 SGHTA and CDR2 FQGNSA. V shed 1 base and J shed 5 bases, with 14 bases lying between them. The CDR3 has 15 residues. CDR3 region: CASSLVGGILETQYF. For the CDR3, the DNA is TGTGCCAGCAGCTTAGTAGGGGGAATTCTTGAGACCCAGTACTTC.

This clonotype was seen only a few times. One junction end does not reproduce the germline sequence, and a read error may be involved. The chain joins TRBV5-1 to TRBJ2-5, with D possibly called TRBD1 or TRBD2 (5 bases each). The CDR3 extends over 14 amino acids. Germline V CDR1 and CDR2: SGHRS, YFSETQ. This chain's CDR3 is CTSSLGVVRETQYF. The CDR3, as DNA: TGCACCAGCAGCTTGGGGGTCGTCCGGGAGACCCAGTACTTC. Together with reference TRBV5-1 and TRBJ2-5, the CDR3 gives the full variable domain: KAGVTQTPRYLIKTRGQQVTLSCSPISGHRSVSWYQQTPGQGLQFLFEYFSETQRNKGNFPGRFSGRQFSNSRSEMNVSTLELGDSALYLCTSSLGVVRETQYFGPGTRLLVL.

This clonotype was recorded many times. The CDR3 nucleotides read TGTGCCTGGACGGATTCACCCCTCCACTTT. Protein product: CAWTDSPLHF. The chain recombines TRBV30 with TRBJ1-6; D is uncertain. CDR1 is GTSNPN, CDR2 SVGIG, per germline (reference sequence). This CDR3 is 10 amino acids long. The V gene lost 4 bases and the J gene lost 8 bases, with 3 bases spanning the gap.